This TCR beta chain emerged from a study of T cells after yellow fever vaccination. Study observations and caveats: The presence of abundant clonotypes contaminating from the bulk population was possible in FACS-sorted repertoires.

This clonotype was seen a few times. Its antigen is not known. TCRdb re-derived calls from the 5' RACE reads in MiXCR, one entry per CDR3 protein. The sample lists some 260,000 distinct CDR3 sequences, roughly 4.8% occurring once. Trimming took 2 bases from V and 8 from J, leaving 12 bases between them. The V gene's germline CDR1 is SGHTA and CDR2 FQGNSA. The CDR3 sequence is 13 residues long. This clonotype was obtained from a man aged 18 to 29 who received the YFV17D yellow fever vaccine. The J gene is TRBJ1-2, the V gene TRBV7-2; D is unclear. The specimen was CD4+ T cells sorted from PBMCs, collected on the day of the yellow fever booster vaccination. The CDR3 nucleotides are TGTGCCAGCAGCTTAAATGAGCTATCGGGCTACACCTTC. Its translation is CASSLNELSGYTF.